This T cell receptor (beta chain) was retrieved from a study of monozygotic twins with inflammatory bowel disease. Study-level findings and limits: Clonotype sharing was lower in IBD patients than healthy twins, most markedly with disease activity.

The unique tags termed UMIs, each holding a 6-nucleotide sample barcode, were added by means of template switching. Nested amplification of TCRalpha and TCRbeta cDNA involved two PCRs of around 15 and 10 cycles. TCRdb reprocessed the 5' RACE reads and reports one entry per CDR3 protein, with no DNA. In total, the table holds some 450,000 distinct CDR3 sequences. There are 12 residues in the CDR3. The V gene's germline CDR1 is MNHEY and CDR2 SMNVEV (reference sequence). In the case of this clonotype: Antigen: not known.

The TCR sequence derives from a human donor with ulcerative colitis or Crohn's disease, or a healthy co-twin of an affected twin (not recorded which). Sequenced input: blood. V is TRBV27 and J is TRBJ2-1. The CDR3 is CATLAATAEQFF.